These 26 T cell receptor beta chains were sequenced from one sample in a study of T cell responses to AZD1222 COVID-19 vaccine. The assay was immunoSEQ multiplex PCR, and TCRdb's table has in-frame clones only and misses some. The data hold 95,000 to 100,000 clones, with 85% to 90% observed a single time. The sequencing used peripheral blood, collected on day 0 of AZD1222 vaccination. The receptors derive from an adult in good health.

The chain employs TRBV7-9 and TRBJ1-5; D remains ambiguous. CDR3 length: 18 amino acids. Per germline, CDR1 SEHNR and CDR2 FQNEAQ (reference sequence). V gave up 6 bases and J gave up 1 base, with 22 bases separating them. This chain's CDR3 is CASRKTNLTQGSNQPQHF. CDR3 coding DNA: TGTGCCAGCAGGAAGACAAATCTAACCCAAGGGAGCAATCAGCCCCAGCATTTT.

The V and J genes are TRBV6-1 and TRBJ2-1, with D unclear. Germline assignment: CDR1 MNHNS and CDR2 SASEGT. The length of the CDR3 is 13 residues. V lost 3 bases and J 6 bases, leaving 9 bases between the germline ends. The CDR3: CASSEYSLNEQFF. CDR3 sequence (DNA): TGTGCCAGCAGTGAGTATTCCCTCAATGAGCAGTTCTTC.

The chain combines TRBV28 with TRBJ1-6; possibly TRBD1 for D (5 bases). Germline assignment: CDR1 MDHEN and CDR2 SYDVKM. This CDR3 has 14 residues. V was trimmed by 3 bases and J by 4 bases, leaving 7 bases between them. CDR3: CASSLRGYNSPLHF. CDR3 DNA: TGTGCCAGCAGTTTGAGGGGTTATAATTCACCCCTCCACTTT.

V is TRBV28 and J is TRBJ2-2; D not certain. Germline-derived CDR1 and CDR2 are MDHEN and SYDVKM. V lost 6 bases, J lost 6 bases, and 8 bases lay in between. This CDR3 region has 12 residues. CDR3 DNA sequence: TGTGCCAGCAGGGGGTGGGCCGGGGAGCTGTTTTTT. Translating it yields CASRGWAGELFF.

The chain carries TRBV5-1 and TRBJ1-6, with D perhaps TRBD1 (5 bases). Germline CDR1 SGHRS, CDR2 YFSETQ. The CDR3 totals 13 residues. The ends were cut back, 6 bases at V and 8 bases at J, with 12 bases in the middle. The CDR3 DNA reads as TGCGCCAGCAAACAGGCCGCCGATTCACCCCTCCACTTT. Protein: CASKQAADSPLHF.

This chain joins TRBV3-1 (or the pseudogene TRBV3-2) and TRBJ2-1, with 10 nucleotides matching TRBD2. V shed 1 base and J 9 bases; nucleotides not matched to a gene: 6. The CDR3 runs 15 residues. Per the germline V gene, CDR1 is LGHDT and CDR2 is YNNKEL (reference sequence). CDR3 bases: TGTGCCAGCAGCCAAGTCAGCCTAGCGGGAGTTGAGCAGTTCTTC. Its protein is CASSQVSLAGVEQFF.

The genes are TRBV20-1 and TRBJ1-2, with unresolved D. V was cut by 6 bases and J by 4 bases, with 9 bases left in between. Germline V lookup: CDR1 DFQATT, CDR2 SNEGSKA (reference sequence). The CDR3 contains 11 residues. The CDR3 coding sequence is TGCAGTGCCCCTCGACGCTATGGCTACACCTTC. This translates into CSAPRRYGYTF.

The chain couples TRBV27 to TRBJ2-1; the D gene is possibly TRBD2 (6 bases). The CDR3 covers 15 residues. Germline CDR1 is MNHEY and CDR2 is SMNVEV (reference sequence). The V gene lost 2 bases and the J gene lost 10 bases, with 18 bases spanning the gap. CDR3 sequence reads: CASSLRDGGHREQFF. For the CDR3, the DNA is TGTGCCAGCAGTTTACGGGACGGGGGTCATAGGGAGCAGTTCTTC.

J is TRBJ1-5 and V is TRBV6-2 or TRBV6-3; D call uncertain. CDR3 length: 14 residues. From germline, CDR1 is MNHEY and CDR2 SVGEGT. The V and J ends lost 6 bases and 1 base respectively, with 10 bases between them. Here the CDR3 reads CASSPDMSNQPQHF. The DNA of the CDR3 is TGTGCCAGCAGCCCCGACATGAGCAATCAGCCCCAGCATTTT.

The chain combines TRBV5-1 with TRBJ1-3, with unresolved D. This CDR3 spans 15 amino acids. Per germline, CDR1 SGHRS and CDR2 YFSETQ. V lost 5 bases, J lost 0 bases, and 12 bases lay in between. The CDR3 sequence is CASRADGTSGNTIYF. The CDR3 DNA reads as TGCGCCAGCAGGGCCGACGGTACCTCTGGAAACACCATATATTTT.

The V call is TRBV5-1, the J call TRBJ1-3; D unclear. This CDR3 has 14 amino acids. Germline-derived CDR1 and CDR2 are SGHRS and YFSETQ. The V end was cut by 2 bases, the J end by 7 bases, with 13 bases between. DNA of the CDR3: TGCGCCAGCAGCTTCGAGCCTAAACGGAACACCATATATTTT. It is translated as CASSFEPKRNTIYF.

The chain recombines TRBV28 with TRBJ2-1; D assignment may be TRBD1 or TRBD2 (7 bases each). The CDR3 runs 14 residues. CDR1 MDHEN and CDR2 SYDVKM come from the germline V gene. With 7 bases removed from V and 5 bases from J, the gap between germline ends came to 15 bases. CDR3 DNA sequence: TGTGCCAGCAAACTCCAGGGGGGGCACAATGAGCAGTTCTTC. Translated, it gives CASKLQGGHNEQFF.

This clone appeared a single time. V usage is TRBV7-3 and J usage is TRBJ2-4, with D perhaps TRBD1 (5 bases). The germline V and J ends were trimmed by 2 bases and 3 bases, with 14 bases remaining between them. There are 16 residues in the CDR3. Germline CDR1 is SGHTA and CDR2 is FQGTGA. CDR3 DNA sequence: TGTGCCAGCAGCTTAGTTCAAGGGGTCAGCAAAAACATTCAGTACTTC. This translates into CASSLVQGVSKNIQYF.

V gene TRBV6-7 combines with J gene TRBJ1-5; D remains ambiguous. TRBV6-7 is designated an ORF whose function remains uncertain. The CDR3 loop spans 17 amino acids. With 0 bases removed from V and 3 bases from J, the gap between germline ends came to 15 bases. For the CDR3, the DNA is TGTGCCAGCAGTTACTCGAAAGGTCTGGGGTTCAATCAGCCCCAGCATTTT. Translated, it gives CASSYSKGLGFNQPQHF.

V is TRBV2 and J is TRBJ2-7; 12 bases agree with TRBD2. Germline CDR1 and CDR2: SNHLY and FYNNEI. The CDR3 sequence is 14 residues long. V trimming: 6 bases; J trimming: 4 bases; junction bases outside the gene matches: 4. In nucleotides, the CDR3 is TGTGCCAGCAGAGGACTAGCGGGGTCGTACGAGCAGTACTTC. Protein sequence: CASRGLAGSYEQYF. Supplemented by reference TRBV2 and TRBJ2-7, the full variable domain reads EPEVTQTPSHQVTQMGQEVILRCVPISNHLYFYWYRQILGQKVEFLVSFYNNEISEKSEIFDDQFSVERPDGSNFTLKIRSTKLEDSAMYFCASRGLAGSYEQYFGPGTRLTVT.

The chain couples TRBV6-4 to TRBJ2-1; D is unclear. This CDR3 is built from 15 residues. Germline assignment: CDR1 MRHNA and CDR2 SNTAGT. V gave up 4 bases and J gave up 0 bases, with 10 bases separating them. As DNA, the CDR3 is TGTGCCAGCAGTGTTGTGGGAAGCTCCTACAATGAGCAGTTCTTC. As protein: CASSVVGSSYNEQFF.

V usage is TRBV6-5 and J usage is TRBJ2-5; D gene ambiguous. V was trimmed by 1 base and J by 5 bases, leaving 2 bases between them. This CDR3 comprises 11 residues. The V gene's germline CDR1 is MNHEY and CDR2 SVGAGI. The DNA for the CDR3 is TGTGCCAGCAGTTACTTCGAGACCCAGTACTTC. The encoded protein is CASSYFETQYF.

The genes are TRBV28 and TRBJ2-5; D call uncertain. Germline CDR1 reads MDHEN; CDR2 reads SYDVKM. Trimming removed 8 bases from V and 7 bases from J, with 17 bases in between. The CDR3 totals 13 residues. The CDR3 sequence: CASQRSGPGTQYF. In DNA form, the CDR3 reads TGTGCCAGCCAGAGGTCCGGTCCGGGGACCCAGTACTTC.

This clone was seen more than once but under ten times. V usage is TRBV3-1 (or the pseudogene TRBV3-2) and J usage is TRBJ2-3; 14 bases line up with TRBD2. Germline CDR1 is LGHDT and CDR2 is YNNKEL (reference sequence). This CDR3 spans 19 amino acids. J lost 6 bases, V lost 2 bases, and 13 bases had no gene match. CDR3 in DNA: TGTGCCAGCAGCCAAAACGGGACTAGCGGGAGAGGTTGGGGCGATACGCAGTATTTT. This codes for CASSQNGTSGRGWGDTQYF.

This CDR3 reads CASSPRRAYNEQFF. The CDR3 DNA is TGTGCCAGTAGTCCCCGGCGGGCCTACAATGAGCAGTTCTTC. This chain links TRBV19 with TRBJ2-1, with a possible D match to TRBD2 (5 bases). The V gene's germline CDR1 is LNHDA and CDR2 SQIVND (reference sequence). The V end lost 5 bases, the J end lost 2 bases, and 10 bases lay between the germline ends. This CDR3 has 14 residues.

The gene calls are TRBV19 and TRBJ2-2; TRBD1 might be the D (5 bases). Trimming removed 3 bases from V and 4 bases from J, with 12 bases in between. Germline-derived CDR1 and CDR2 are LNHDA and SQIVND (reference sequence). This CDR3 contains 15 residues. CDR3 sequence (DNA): TGTGCCAGTAGTATCGTCCAGGGCAGCACCGGGGAGCTGTTTTTT. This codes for CASSIVQGSTGELFF.

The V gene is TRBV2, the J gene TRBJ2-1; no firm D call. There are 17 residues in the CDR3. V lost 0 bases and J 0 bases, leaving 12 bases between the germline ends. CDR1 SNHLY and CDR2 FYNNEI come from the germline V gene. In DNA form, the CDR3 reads TGTGCCAGCAGTGAAGCAGCCCGTGTCCGCTCCTACAATGAGCAGTTCTTC. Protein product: CASSEAARVRSYNEQFF.

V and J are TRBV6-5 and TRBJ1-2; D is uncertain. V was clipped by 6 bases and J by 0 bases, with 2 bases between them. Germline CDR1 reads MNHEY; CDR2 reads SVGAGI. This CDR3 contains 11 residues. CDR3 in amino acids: CASRANYGYTF. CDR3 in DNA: TGTGCCAGCAGGGCTAACTATGGCTACACCTTC.

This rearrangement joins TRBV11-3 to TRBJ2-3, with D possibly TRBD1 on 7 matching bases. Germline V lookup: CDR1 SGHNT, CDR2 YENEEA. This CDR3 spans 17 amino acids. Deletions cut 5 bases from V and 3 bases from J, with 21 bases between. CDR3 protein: CASSPRQGGMGTDTQYF. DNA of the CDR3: TGTGCCAGCAGCCCCCGACAGGGAGGAATGGGAACAGATACGCAGTATTTT.

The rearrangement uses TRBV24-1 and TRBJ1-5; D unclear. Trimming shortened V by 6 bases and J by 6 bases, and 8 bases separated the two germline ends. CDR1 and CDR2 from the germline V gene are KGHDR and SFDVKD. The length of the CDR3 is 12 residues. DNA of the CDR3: TGTGCCACCAGTAAGGGTGCTCAGCCCCAGCATTTT. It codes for CATSKGAQPQHF.

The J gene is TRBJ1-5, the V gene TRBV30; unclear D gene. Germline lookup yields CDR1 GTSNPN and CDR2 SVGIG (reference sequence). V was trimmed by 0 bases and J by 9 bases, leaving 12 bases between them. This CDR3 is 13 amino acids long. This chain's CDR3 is CAWSVDRSRPQHF. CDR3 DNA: TGTGCCTGGAGTGTCGACCGATCGCGGCCCCAGCATTTT.